Listed below are T cell receptor beta chains from one sample, sequenced in a study of cytomegalovirus exposure and HLA in healthy donors. Profiling relied on immunoSEQ multiplex PCR, and the TCRdb table lists in-frame clones only, not all of them. This table holds about 160,000 clones, 82% found once. Sequencing was done on a sample of PBMCs. The receptors come from a male donor in good health and CMV-seronegative. The CDR3 runs from the conserved cysteine through the conserved F or W. A D gene is named only where the DNA matches it firmly. A row's size may be missing; if present it is once, few, many or a size class.

len	d_gene	j_gene	v_gene	abundance	CDR3aa	CDR3nt
14	NA	TRBJ2-6	TRBV27	NA	CASSSGAGANVLTF	TGTGCCAGCAGTTCAGGGGCTGGGGCCAACGTCCTGACTTTC
14	NA	TRBJ2-7	TRBV18	NA	CASSPPGEVNEQYF	TGTGCCAGCTCACCACCGGGGGAGGTCAACGAGCAGTACTTC
13	TRBD1	TRBJ1-5	TRBV7-9	NA	CAIVQGAGQPQHF	TGTGCCATTGTACAGGGGGCAGGACAGCCCCAGCATTTT
14	NA	TRBJ1-1	TRBV19	few	CASTKETKSPEAFF	TGTGCCAGTACTAAGGAGACCAAGAGCCCTGAAGCTTTCTTT
15	TRBD2	TRBJ2-3	TRBV6-5	NA	CASSYRGTRTDTQYF	TGTGCCAGCAGTTACAGAGGGACTAGGACAGATACGCAGTATTTT
15	TRBD2	TRBJ2-1	TRBV23-1	once	CASSRTSGPYNEQFF	TGCGCCAGCAGCCGGACTAGCGGGCCCTACAATGAGCAGTTCTTC
13	NA	TRBJ2-2	TRBV5-5	NA	CASSRDSIGELFF	TGTGCCAGCAGCCGGGATTCGATCGGGGAGCTGTTTTTT
12	NA	TRBJ2-3	TRBV7-2	NA	CASSLSGDTQYF	TGTGCCAGCAGCTTGTCCGGAGATACGCAGTATTTT
13	NA	TRBJ1-1	TRBV6-6	NA	CASSFMGGTEAFF	TGTGCCAGCAGTTTCATGGGGGGCACTGAAGCTTTCTTT
13	NA	TRBJ1-1	TRBV5-1	NA	CASSNTVDTEAFF	TGCGCCAGCAGCAACACAGTGGACACTGAAGCTTTCTTT
13	NA	TRBJ1-1	TRBV5-1	few	CASGDTMNTEAFF	TGCGCCAGCGGGGACACCATGAACACTGAAGCTTTCTTT
12	NA	TRBJ1-2	TRBV7-9	once	CAGGNSNYGYTF	TGTGCCGGGGGCAACTCTAACTATGGCTACACCTTC
14	NA	TRBJ1-5	TRBV9	once	CASSVVGEGQPQHF	TGTGCCAGCAGCGTAGTAGGGGAGGGTCAGCCCCAGCATTTT
15	NA	TRBJ2-1	TRBV7-3	NA	CASSLQGGAYNEQFF	TGTGCCAGCAGCCTACAGGGTGGGGCCTACAATGAGCAGTTCTTC
14	NA	TRBJ1-1	TRBV28	NA	CASSIPGMNTEAFF	TGTGCCAGCAGTATACCAGGGATGAACACTGAAGCTTTCTTT
19	NA	TRBJ2-1	TRBV6-1	NA	CASSDHPVGGGLKGNEQFF	TGTGCCAGCAGTGACCACCCGGTTGGCGGGGGCTTGAAAGGTAATGAGCAGTTCTTC
15	NA	TRBJ1-2	TRBV7-3	NA	CASSLTSEKAEGYTF	TGTGCCAGCAGCTTAACGTCAGAAAAGGCGGAGGGCTACACCTTC
14	NA	TRBJ2-5	TRBV19	NA	CASSIASGQETQYF	TGTGCCAGTAGTATAGCGTCAGGCCAAGAGACCCAGTACTTC
17	TRBD2	TRBJ2-1	TRBV23-1	NA	CASSQSEAGGSYNEQFF	TGCGCCAGCAGTCAATCGGAAGCGGGGGGCAGTTACAATGAGCAGTTCTTC
15	NA	TRBJ2-5	TRBV5-1	few	CASSLRGFIEETQYF	TGCGCCAGCAGCTTGAGAGGTTTTATAGAAGAGACCCAGTACTTC
14	NA	TRBJ2-1	TRBV4-3	few	CASSQERGLREQFF	TGCGCCAGCAGCCAAGAACGGGGATTGCGGGAGCAGTTCTTC
13	NA	TRBJ2-7	TRBV2	NA	CASTPRPSYEQYF	TGTGCCAGCACCCCCAGGCCCTCCTACGAGCAGTACTTC
14	NA	TRBJ1-5	TRBV2	NA	CASSESGGGQPQHF	TGTGCCAGCAGTGAGTCGGGGGGCGGCCAGCCCCAGCATTTT
14	NA	TRBJ2-1	TRBV5-4	NA	CASSLGDRYNEQFF	TGTGCCAGCAGCTTGGGTGACAGGTACAATGAGCAGTTCTTC
14	NA	TRBJ2-1	TRBV9	NA	CASSVDGASNEQFF	TGTGCCAGCAGCGTAGATGGGGCGAGCAATGAGCAGTTCTTC
13	NA	TRBJ2-5	TRBV5-1	NA	CASRTGGQETQYF	TGCGCCAGCAGGACAGGTGGCCAAGAGACCCAGTACTTC
16	NA	TRBJ2-7	TRBV6-1	NA	CASSEASGDDTYEQYF	TGTGCCAGCAGTGAAGCGTCAGGGGATGACACCTACGAGCAGTACTTC
15	NA	TRBJ2-7	TRBV5-1	NA	CASRDGQLISYEQYF	TGCGCCAGCAGGGATGGACAGTTGATCTCCTACGAGCAGTACTTC
15	NA	TRBJ2-5	TRBV5-1	NA	CASSSTGHNQETQYF	TGCGCCAGCAGCTCCACGGGACACAACCAAGAGACCCAGTACTTC
13	NA	TRBJ1-2	TRBV7-2	NA	CASSPSSLYGYTF	TGTGCCAGCAGCCCGAGCTCCCTCTATGGCTACACCTTC
16	NA	TRBJ1-6	TRBV4-1	NA	CASSQQGGLGDSPLHF	TGCGCCAGCAGCCAACAGGGCGGACTAGGGGATTCACCCCTCCACTTT
18	TRBD1	TRBJ1-5	TRBV7-9	NA	CSSSLGTGNRYSNQPQHF	TGTTCCAGCAGCCTCGGGACAGGGAATCGATATAGCAATCAGCCCCAGCATTTT
15	TRBD1	TRBJ1-1	TRBV7-2	NA	CASSPGQGSNTEAFF	TGTGCCAGCAGCCCAGGACAGGGCTCGAACACTGAAGCTTTCTTT
19	TRBD2	TRBJ2-3	TRBV7-3	once	CASSLRSRPASGDTDTQYF	TGTGCCAGCAGCTTAAGGTCGAGGCCGGCTAGCGGGGACACAGATACGCAGTATTTT
17	TRBD1	TRBJ2-2	TRBV27	NA	CASSPGWTGETTGELFF	TGTGCCAGCAGCCCCGGGTGGACAGGGGAGACCACCGGGGAGCTGTTTTTT
13	NA	TRBJ2-7	TRBV16	NA	CASSQSYPYEQYF	TGTGCCAGCAGCCAATCCTACCCTTACGAGCAGTACTTC
16	NA	TRBJ2-7	TRBV30	NA	CAWSNPPGLDSYEQYF	TGTGCCTGGAGTAACCCCCCGGGACTGGATTCCTACGAGCAGTACTTC
15	NA	TRBJ2-6	TRBV5-1	NA	CASRDGSSGANVLTF	TGCGCCAGCAGAGACGGGAGCTCTGGGGCCAACGTCCTGACTTTC
16	NA	TRBJ2-1	TRBV12-2	NA	CASRSQAILGYNEQFF	TGTGCAAGTCGCTCTCAGGCCATTTTAGGCTACAATGAGCAGTTCTTC
15	NA	TRBJ2-3	TRBV11-3	NA	CASSLGMREGDTQYF	TGTGCCAGCAGCTTAGGGATGAGGGAAGGAGATACGCAGTATTTT
15	NA	TRBJ2-7	TRBV5-4	NA	CASSRGWGDSYEQYF	TGTGCCAGCAGCCGGGGATGGGGGGATTCCTACGAGCAGTACTTC
14	TRBD1	TRBJ1-2	TRBV5-1	NA	CASSSTGGDYGYTF	TGCGCCAGCAGCTCGACAGGGGGGGACTATGGCTACACCTTC
13	NA	TRBJ2-7	TRBV5-1	NA	CASGSGNSYEQYF	TGCGCCAGCGGTAGCGGAAACTCCTACGAGCAGTACTTC
13	NA	TRBJ1-1	TRBV19	NA	CASSPDSNTEAFF	TGTGCCAGTAGTCCAGACAGTAACACTGAAGCTTTCTTT
15	NA	TRBJ2-1	TRBV27	NA	CASRGLGLRNNEQFF	TGTGCCAGCAGAGGTCTAGGACTAAGAAACAATGAGCAGTTCTTC
12	NA	TRBJ1-4	TRBV6-5	few	CASRARDEKLFF	TGTGCCAGCAGAGCCCGCGATGAAAAACTGTTTTTT
14	NA	TRBJ2-7	TRBV10-3	NA	CAIRNAGPHYEQYF	TGTGCCATCAGGAATGCGGGGCCCCACTACGAGCAGTACTTC
14	TRBD2	TRBJ2-5	TRBV4-2	once	CASSRGTRGETQYF	TGTGCCAGCAGTCGTGGGACTAGAGGGGAGACCCAGTACTTC
15	NA	TRBJ1-4	TRBV28	NA	CATQPREGVNEKLFF	TGTGCCACCCAACCCAGGGAGGGGGTAAATGAAAAACTGTTTTTT
15	TRBD1	TRBJ2-7	TRBV9	few	CASSVGGQGAIEQYF	TGTGCCAGCAGCGTAGGGGGACAGGGTGCTATCGAGCAGTACTTC
14	TRBD2	TRBJ2-7	TRBV10-1	NA	CASSRTSGNREQYF	TGCGCCAGCAGCCGGACTAGCGGGAATCGCGAGCAGTACTTC
14	NA	TRBJ2-5	TRBV2	NA	CASSTRAMQETQYF	TGTGCCAGCAGTACCAGGGCGATGCAAGAGACCCAGTACTTC
12	NA	TRBJ2-7	TRBV7-2	NA	CASSLEVGEQYF	TGTGCCAGCAGCTTAGAGGTGGGCGAGCAGTACTTC
17	TRBD2	TRBJ2-5	TRBV9	NA	CASSERGGGGVQETQYF	TGTGCCAGCAGCGAGAGGGGAGGCGGGGGGGTGCAAGAGACCCAGTACTTC
15	TRBD1	TRBJ2-7	TRBV5-1	NA	CASSLVVDRAYEQYF	TGCGCCAGCAGCTTGGTGGTGGACAGGGCCTACGAGCAGTACTTC